These 27 T cell receptor beta chains originate from one sample sequenced in a study of shared clonotypes between healthy human individuals. The method was immunoSEQ multiplex PCR; TCRdb's version includes in-frame clones alone and lacks a portion of them. This sample carries approximately 1.9 million clones, 80% to 95% of them seen once, and the ten largest clones take around 1.7%. Naive CD8 cells were CD45RO-negative, positively selected for CCR7, excluding terminally differentiated effector memory CD45RA+ cells. The specimen sequenced was naive CD8+ T cells from PBMCs. These receptors all come from a man younger than 35 in good health. Some clones in this sample may be carry-over from other donors' samples.

This clone was detected once. The V gene is TRBV29-1, the J gene TRBJ2-7; 8 positions match TRBD1. Per the germline V gene, CDR1 is SQVTM and CDR2 is ANQGSEA. CDR3 length: 14 amino acids. The V segment lost 7 bases and the J segment 0 bases; nucleotides outside the gene matches: 8. The CDR3 bases are TGCAGCGCAGGGGGCAGGGAAAGCTCCTACGAGCAGTACTTC. Its protein is CSAGGRESSYEQYF.

V is TRBV4-2 and J is TRBJ2-7; 9 bases match TRBD2. The CDR3 has 16 residues. Germline CDR1 reads LGHNA; CDR2 reads YNFKEQ. V shed 0 bases, J shed 3 bases, and the junction held 6 bases outside the gene matches. For the CDR3, the DNA is TGTGCCAGCAGCCAAGATCAGGCTAGCGGGAACTACGAGCAGTACTTC. Translation gives CASSQDQASGNYEQYF.

Worth noting for this clone: Mismatch with germline at one junction end may stem from a read error. The genes are TRBV28 and TRBJ2-3, with a tentative D call TRBD2 (5 bases). The CDR3 spans 15 residues. Germline V CDR1 and CDR2: MDHEN, SYDVKM. CDR3 amino acids: CASSRRRGKEDSPHF. The CDR3 coding sequence is TGTGCCAGCAGTCGTCGGCGAGGGAAGGAGGACTCGCCACATTTT.

V gene TRBV19 combines with J gene TRBJ2-7, with TRBD2 identical over 10 bases. The germline CDR1 and CDR2 sequences are LNHDA and SQIVND (reference sequence). The CDR3 spans 15 residues. Trimming at V came to 5 bases and at J to 2 bases, leaving 6 bases not matched to a gene. CDR3 loop: CASSAAGTSAYEQYF. The CDR3 coding sequence is TGTGCCAGTAGTGCAGCAGGGACTAGCGCCTACGAGCAGTACTTC.

The chain employs TRBV28 and TRBJ1-1, with D possibly TRBD1 on 5 matching bases. V lost 3 bases and J lost 0, with 11 bases in between. The CDR3 consists of 15 residues. CDR1 and CDR2 (germline): MDHEN, SYDVKM. The CDR3 here is CASSLRQDMNTEAFF. As DNA, the CDR3 is TGTGCCAGCAGTTTGAGGCAGGACATGAACACTGAAGCTTTCTTT.

The rearrangement links TRBV11-1 to TRBJ2-7, with D tentatively TRBD1 (6 bases). CDR3 length: 15 amino acids. CDR1 SGHAT and CDR2 FQDESV come from the germline V gene (reference sequence). V shed 6 bases and J shed 2 bases, with 17 bases lying between them. CDR3 sequence reads: CASSSDSFPPYEQYF. The CDR3 coding sequence is TGTGCCAGCAGTTCGGACAGTTTTCCCCCCTACGAGCAGTACTTC.

This chain joins TRBV4-1 and TRBJ2-7, with unresolved D. This CDR3 comprises 12 residues. The germline V gene encodes CDR1 MGHRA and CDR2 YSYEKL. V was clipped by 5 bases and J by 9 bases, with 14 bases between them. CDR3 coding DNA: TGCGCCAGCAGCGCTGAAGGGATCGCGCAGTACTTC. Protein product: CASSAEGIAQYF.

CDR3 nucleotide sequence: TGTGCCATCAGTTCCTTACCGGGGACCTACAATGAGCAGTTCTTC. The encoded protein is CAISSLPGTYNEQFF. This chain joins TRBV10-3 and TRBJ2-1, with D possibly matching TRBD2 (5 bases). The germline gives CDR1 ENHRY, CDR2 SYGVKD. Trimming pared 5 bases from V and 2 bases from J, leaving 13 bases between. The CDR3 covers 15 residues.

The gene calls are TRBV6-5 and TRBJ2-6, with D perhaps TRBD1 (5 bases). This CDR3 comprises 15 residues. Germline V gives CDR1 MNHEY, CDR2 SVGAGI. V lost 2 bases and J lost 2, with 7 bases in between. CDR3 nucleotides: TGTGCCAGCAGTTACAGCAGGGCTGGGGCCAACGTCCTGACTTTC. Protein product: CASSYSRAGANVLTF.

In regard to this clone: The same CDR3 also results from other DNA sequences found in this sample. The chain links TRBV27 to TRBJ1-1; D may be TRBD1 (5 bases). Germline lookup yields CDR1 MNHEY and CDR2 SMNVEV (reference sequence). Trimming stripped 5 bases from V and 2 bases from J, with 6 bases between. The CDR3 sequence is 12 residues long. The CDR3 is CASSTGNTEAFF. The CDR3 bases are TGTGCCAGCAGTACAGGTAACACTGAAGCTTTCTTT.

In its sample, this clone was seen a few times. The rearrangement links TRBV10-3 to TRBJ2-7; D not resolved. V was clipped by 6 bases and J by 4 bases, with 13 bases between them. The germline V gene has CDR1 ENHRY and CDR2 SYGVKD. The CDR3 loop spans 13 amino acids. CDR3: CAIRLPETYEQYF. The CDR3 DNA reads as TGTGCCATCAGGCTACCAGAAACTTACGAGCAGTACTTC.

V usage is TRBV27 and J usage is TRBJ1-5, with D perhaps matching TRBD1 (6 bases). The V gene's germline CDR1 is MNHEY and CDR2 SMNVEV (reference sequence). The CDR3 has 15 residues. V lost 5 bases and J lost 3, with 14 bases in between. Written as DNA, the CDR3 is TGTGCCAGCAGTACAGGGTCCTCTAACAATCAGCCCCAGCATTTT. Translation: CASSTGSSNNQPQHF.

This clone was observed once. Other DNA sequences from this sample encode an identical CDR3 as well. This rearrangement joins TRBV11-1 to TRBJ2-7; 8 positions match TRBD2. Germline V gives CDR1 SGHAT, CDR2 FQDESV (reference sequence). The CDR3 is made up of 14 amino acids. J was trimmed by 2 bases and V by 1 base; bases with no gene match: 1. CDR3 protein: CASSLVRGAYEQYF. The CDR3 DNA sequence: TGTGCCAGCAGCTTAGTGCGGGGGGCCTACGAGCAGTACTTC.

The chain uses TRBV6-1 and TRBJ2-7; unclear D gene. V was clipped by 2 bases and J by 3 bases, with 5 bases between them. The germline V gene has CDR1 MNHNS and CDR2 SASEGT. The CDR3 has 12 residues. DNA for the CDR3: TGTGCCAGCAGTGAACCGAACTACGAGCAGTACTTC. Residues: CASSEPNYEQYF.

The rearrangement links TRBV7-8 to TRBJ1-1; D gene unclear. CDR3 length: 12 residues. V lost 2 bases and J 6 bases, leaving 7 bases between the germline ends. The germline CDR1 and CDR2 sequences are SGHVS and FQNEAQ. The CDR3 reads CASSLLRAEAFF. In DNA form, the CDR3 reads TGTGCCAGCAGCTTACTGAGGGCTGAAGCTTTCTTT.

The rearrangement links TRBV4-1 to TRBJ1-5, with TRBD1 as a possible D gene (5 bases). The germline CDR1 and CDR2 sequences are MGHRA and YSYEKL. This CDR3 contains 18 residues. The V and J ends lost 0 bases and 11 bases respectively, with 26 bases between them. The CDR3: CASSQDSGQGLGGRSQHF. CDR3 in DNA: TGCGCCAGCAGCCAAGATTCAGGGCAGGGTTTAGGAGGCCGGTCCCAGCATTTT.

The chain is built from TRBV6-1 and TRBJ1-2, with D uncertain. Germline values: CDR1 MNHNS, CDR2 SASEGT. CDR3 length: 13 amino acids. The V gene lost 3 bases and the J gene lost 2 bases, with 7 bases spanning the gap. The CDR3 DNA reads as TGTGCCAGCAGTGACCACTACAACTATGGCTACACCTTC. Translating it yields CASSDHYNYGYTF.

This rearrangement joins TRBV10-3 to TRBJ1-5, with D hard to call. The CDR3 consists of 13 residues. Trimming removed 6 bases from V and 0 bases from J, with 6 bases in between. CDR1 ENHRY and CDR2 SYGVKD come from the germline V gene. The CDR3 here is CAIRVASNQPQHF. CDR3 nucleotide sequence: TGTGCCATCAGAGTGGCTAGCAATCAGCCCCAGCATTTT.

The chain employs TRBV4-1 and TRBJ2-7; TRBD1 or TRBD2 may be the D gene (6 bases each). Germline lookup yields CDR1 MGHRA and CDR2 YSYEKL. This CDR3 region has 16 residues. The germline V and J ends were trimmed by 0 bases and 0 bases, with 12 bases remaining between them. CDR3: CASSQDRGLPSYEQYF. The DNA of the CDR3 is TGCGCCAGCAGCCAAGATCGGGGGCTCCCCTCCTACGAGCAGTACTTC.

The chain combines TRBV9 with TRBJ2-7, with TRBD2 matching 7 bases. Germline loops: CDR1 SGDLS, CDR2 YYNGEE. V dropped 0 bases and J dropped 7; count of bases not matched to a gene: 16. The CDR3 sequence is 17 residues long. CDR3 DNA sequence: TGTGCCAGCAGCGTAGGCCCCGCTGGGGGGGGTGGAAGGGAGCAGTACTTC. Translation: CASSVGPAGGGGREQYF.

CDR3 amino acids: CASSLARDRGDFSSYEQYF. The CDR3 DNA reads TGTGCCAGCAGCTTAGCTCGGGACAGGGGGGACTTTAGCTCCTACGAGCAGTACTTC. V usage is TRBV7-9 and J usage is TRBJ2-7; 11 bases fit TRBD1. Per germline, CDR1 SEHNR and CDR2 FQNEAQ (reference sequence). This CDR3 is 19 amino acids long. Trimming cost V 0 bases and J 0 bases; bases outside gene matches: 10.

This chain links TRBV7-8 with TRBJ1-3, with unresolved D. V lost 5 bases to trimming and J lost 0 bases, with 14 bases between them. The CDR3 is 16 residues long. Germline V gene sequence: CDR1 SGHVS, CDR2 FQNEAQ. The CDR3 coding sequence is TGTGCCAGCAGCCCCGATGGAAGAATCTCTGGAAACACCATATATTTT. Protein product: CASSPDGRISGNTIYF. The full variable domain, in which reference TRBV7-8 and TRBJ1-3 provide the parts outside the CDR3, is GAGVSQSPRYKVAKRGQDVALRCDPISGHVSLFWYQQALGQGPEFLTYFQNEAQLDKSGLPSDRFFAERPEGSVSTLKIQRTQQEDSAVYLCASSPDGRISGNTIYFGEGSWLTVV.

This sequence joins TRBV29-1 and TRBJ2-1; no reliable D call. The V end was cut by 6 bases, the J end by 4 bases, with 16 bases between. CDR3 length: 14 residues. Germline loops: CDR1 SQVTM, CDR2 ANQGSEA. The CDR3 region is CSVRRAETYNEQFF. As DNA, the CDR3 is TGCAGCGTAAGACGTGCGGAAACTTACAATGAGCAGTTCTTC.

This chain connects TRBV5-1 to TRBJ1-2; D remains unclear. The CDR3 spans 14 residues. The V end was cut by 1 base, the J end by 6 bases, with 13 bases between. Germline V CDR1 and CDR2: SGHRS, YFSETQ. Written as DNA, the CDR3 is TGCGCCAGCAGCTTGACTCCCGGAATCGATGGCTACACCTTC. Amino acids: CASSLTPGIDGYTF.

The chain employs TRBV27 and TRBJ2-7; 9 bases align to TRBD2. The germline V gene encodes CDR1 MNHEY and CDR2 SMNVEV (reference sequence). V shed 4 bases and J 3 bases; nucleotides not matched to a gene: 7. This CDR3 has 15 amino acids. The CDR3 spells CASSWAGGSLYEQYF. The CDR3 DNA is TGTGCCAGCAGTTGGGCGGGAGGGTCTCTCTACGAGCAGTACTTC.

V is TRBV4-3 and J is TRBJ2-1; D gene ambiguous. The germline gives CDR1 LGHNA, CDR2 YSLEER. This CDR3 spans 16 amino acids. V lost 5 bases to trimming and J lost 4 bases, with 18 bases between them. This CDR3 is CASSLSPGLVYNEQFF. CDR3 nucleotides: TGCGCCAGCAGCTTAAGCCCAGGCTTAGTTTACAATGAGCAGTTCTTC.

This clone has a single count. J is TRBJ2-7 and V is TRBV28; TRBD2 agrees at 7 bases. V was clipped by 10 bases and J by 0 bases; unmatched bases: 12. Germline CDR1 reads MDHEN; CDR2 reads SYDVKM. The CDR3 totals 15 residues. Here the CDR3 reads CATTTTGGFSYEQYF. For the CDR3, the DNA is TGTGCCACTACAACGACGGGGGGTTTCTCCTACGAGCAGTACTTC.